The sequence of this T cell receptor beta chain was determined in a study of cytomegalovirus exposure and HLA in healthy donors. The study's findings and limits: HLA alleles showed associations with 15,000 to 20,000 TCR beta sequences in a later analysis, at a 0.05 false discovery rate. Apart from CMV serostatus, no immune exposure information was available. Despite most TCR sequences being rare, some public TCRs occurred in many donors.

PCR was performed using 60 Vbeta and 13 Jbeta primers. Using immunoSEQ multiplex PCR, the repertoire was profiled, and TCRdb retains in-frame clones only, with some absent. Of approximately 170,000 clones listed, 82% are singletons. On this clone itself: Its antigen is not known.

The CDR3 has 17 residues. V was pared by 8 bases and J by 0 bases, with 12 bases of the junction left unmatched. CDR1 is KGHSH, CDR2 LQKENI, per germline. The V and J genes are TRBV18 and TRBJ2-5, with 10 bases matching TRBD2. This clonotype originated in a male donor in good health and CMV-seronegative. The sequencing input was PBMCs. CDR3 sequence: CASQKLGTSVNQETQYF. Here the CDR3 DNA reads TGTGCCAGCCAGAAACTAGGGACTAGCGTAAACCAAGAGACCCAGTACTTC. Based on the CDR3 plus reference TRBV18 and TRBJ2-5, the full variable domain is NAGVMQNPRHLVRRRGQEARLRCSPMKGHSHVYWYRQLPEEGLKFMVYLQKENIIDESGMPKERFSAEFPKEGPSILRIQQVVRGDSAAYFCASQKLGTSVNQETQYFGPGTRLLVL.